This T cell receptor beta chain is from a study of CD8+CD57+ T cells in acquired aplastic anemia. The template for TCR beta VDJ and CDR3 sequence profiling was genomic DNA. TCRdb ran MiXCR on the reads and lists one entry per CDR3 protein. The sample records 200,000 to 250,000 distinct CDR3 sequences, 65% being singletons. It was patients with CD8+CD57+ cell expansion by flow cytometry who were chosen for sequencing. At the time of blood sampling, patients had not yet received any therapy. This clonotype was observed a single time. Antigen: not known. Germline CDR1 and CDR2: ENHRY and SYGVKD. The CDR3 consists of 15 residues. Trimming removed 10 bases from V and 2 bases from J, with 18 bases in between. Study-wide results and limits: There were approximately 27 CD8+ CDR3 sequences that occurred in both patients and controls.

The rearrangement links TRBV10-3 to TRBJ2-1; tentative D call: TRBD1 (5 bases). This TCR came from a human donor with aplastic anemia. The sample taken for sequencing was sorted CD4+, CD8+, or CD8+CD57+ T cells (not recorded which) from PBMCs. This chain's CDR3 is CASIFVAGPYNEQFF. The CDR3 DNA sequence: TGTGCCAGCATCTTTGTGGCAGGGCCCTACAATGAGCAGTTCTTC.